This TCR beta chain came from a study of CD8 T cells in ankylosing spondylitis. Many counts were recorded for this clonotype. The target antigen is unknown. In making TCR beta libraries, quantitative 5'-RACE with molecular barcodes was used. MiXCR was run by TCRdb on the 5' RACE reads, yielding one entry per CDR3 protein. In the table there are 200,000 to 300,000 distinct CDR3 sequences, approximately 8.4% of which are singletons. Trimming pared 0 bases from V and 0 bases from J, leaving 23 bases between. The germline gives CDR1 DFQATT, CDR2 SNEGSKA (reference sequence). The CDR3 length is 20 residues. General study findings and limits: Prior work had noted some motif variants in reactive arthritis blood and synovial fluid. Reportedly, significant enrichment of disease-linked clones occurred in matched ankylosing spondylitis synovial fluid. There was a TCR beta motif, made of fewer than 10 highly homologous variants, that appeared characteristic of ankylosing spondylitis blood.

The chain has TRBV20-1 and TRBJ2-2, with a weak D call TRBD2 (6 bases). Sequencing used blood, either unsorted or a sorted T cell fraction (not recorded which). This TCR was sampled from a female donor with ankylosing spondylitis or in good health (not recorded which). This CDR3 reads CSARDRSVLVGGPNTGELFF. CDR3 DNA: TGCAGTGCTAGAGATCGATCCGTTCTCGTTGGAGGGCCGAACACCGGGGAGCTGTTTTTT.